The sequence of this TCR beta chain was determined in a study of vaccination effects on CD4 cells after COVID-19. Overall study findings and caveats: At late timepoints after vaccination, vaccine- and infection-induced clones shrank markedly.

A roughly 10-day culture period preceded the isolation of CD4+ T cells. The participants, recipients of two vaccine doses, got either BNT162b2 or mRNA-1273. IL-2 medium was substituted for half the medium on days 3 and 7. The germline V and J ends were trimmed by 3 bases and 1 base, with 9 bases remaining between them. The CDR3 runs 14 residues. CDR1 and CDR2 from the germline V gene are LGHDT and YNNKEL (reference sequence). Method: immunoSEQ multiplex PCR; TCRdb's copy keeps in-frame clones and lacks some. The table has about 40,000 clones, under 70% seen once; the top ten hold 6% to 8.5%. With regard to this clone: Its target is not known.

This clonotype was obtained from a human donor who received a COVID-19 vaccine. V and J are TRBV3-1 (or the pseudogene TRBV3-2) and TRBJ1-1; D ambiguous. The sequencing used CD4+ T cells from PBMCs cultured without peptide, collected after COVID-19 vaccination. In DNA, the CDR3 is TGTGCCAGCAGCCATATCGGCTCGAACACTGAAGCTTTCTTT. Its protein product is CASSHIGSNTEAFF.